This entry lists 30 T cell receptor beta chains sequenced from one sample in a study of T cells after yellow fever vaccination. TCRdb fed the 5' RACE reads into MiXCR, producing one record per CDR3 protein. This sample has more than 50,000 distinct CDR3 sequences, with 4.5% to 6% found just once. Sequencing used PBMCs, either bulk or a sorted T-cell subset (CD4+, CD8+, memory, or dextramer-sorted; not recorded which), obtained on the day of the yellow fever booster vaccination. The source of these receptors is a man aged 18 to 30 who received the YFV17D yellow fever vaccine.

This clonotype was counted many times. This chain connects TRBV20-1 to TRBJ2-1; 7 bases fit TRBD1. CDR1 and CDR2 (germline): DFQATT, SNEGSKA (reference sequence). The trim removed 2 bases at V and 3 bases at J, leaving 10 bases unmatched. The CDR3 has 16 residues. The CDR3 sequence is CSARNDRANIYNEQFF. The CDR3 nucleotides are TGCAGTGCTAGAAATGACAGGGCGAATATCTACAATGAGCAGTTCTTC.

At least ten counts were recorded for this clonotype. J is TRBJ2-3 and V is TRBV5-1, with D perhaps assigned TRBD1 or TRBD2 (5 bases each). Trimming removed 4 bases from V and 4 bases from J, with 7 bases in between. Germline loops: CDR1 SGHRS, CDR2 YFSETQ. The CDR3 spans 12 residues. CDR3 coding DNA: TGCGCCAGCAGCCCGGGGCCAGATACGCAGTATTTT. The encoded protein is CASSPGPDTQYF.

There are many counts of this clonotype. The J gene is TRBJ2-5, the V gene TRBV6-5, with D maybe TRBD1 (5 bases). This CDR3 has 16 amino acids. Germline V gives CDR1 MNHEY, CDR2 SVGAGI. Trimming pared 2 bases from V and 5 bases from J, leaving 18 bases between. The CDR3 DNA follows: TGTGCCAGCAGTTACGGCCAGGGCAGGGCGAGGGAGACCCAGTACTTC. Translating gives CASSYGQGRARETQYF.

This clonotype showed up many times. The rearrangement uses TRBV29-1 and TRBJ1-2, with 7 bases aligning to TRBD1. V trimming: 6 bases; J trimming: 8 bases; junction bases outside the gene matches: 9. Germline V gene data show CDR1 as SQVTM and CDR2 as ANQGSEA. This CDR3 region has 12 residues. CDR3 coding DNA: TGCAGCGTCGCGTACAGGGGATTAGGCTACACCTTC. Its protein is CSVAYRGLGYTF.

This clonotype was detected only a few times. The CDR3 region has the DNA TGCGCCAGCAGCTTTCGAACAGGGACAGGGGACACTGAAGCTTTCTTT. It specifies CASSFRTGTGDTEAFF. V gene TRBV5-1 combines with J gene TRBJ1-1; 10 bases are shared with TRBD1. J lost 3 bases, V lost 2 bases, and 7 bases had no gene match. This CDR3 spans 16 amino acids. The germline V gene encodes CDR1 SGHRS and CDR2 YFSETQ.

This clonotype was observed a handful of times. This chain connects TRBV9 to TRBJ2-7; TRBD2 aligns across 7 bases. The CDR3 is 15 residues long. Per germline, CDR1 SGDLS and CDR2 YYNGEE. V lost 0 bases to trimming and J lost 0 bases; unmatched junction nucleotides: 3. The CDR3 loop is CASSVGGGDSYEQYF. For the CDR3, the DNA is TGTGCCAGCAGCGTAGGCGGGGGAGACTCCTACGAGCAGTACTTC.

Ten or more counts support this clonotype. This rearrangement joins TRBV29-1 to TRBJ2-5; D is possibly TRBD1 (5 bases). This CDR3 has 11 amino acids. Deletions cut 7 bases from V and 11 bases from J, with 17 bases between. The germline V gene encodes CDR1 SQVTM and CDR2 ANQGSEA. This CDR3 is CSASYADNQYF. The DNA of the CDR3 is TGCAGCGCCTCGTATGCGGACAATCAGTACTTC.

The sample holds many counts of this clonotype. The chain couples TRBV20-1 to TRBJ1-1; the D is unclear. Germline CDR1 DFQATT, CDR2 SNEGSKA (reference sequence). The CDR3 has 11 residues. Between the trimmed V and J ends, which lost 6 bases and 10 bases, there was a span of 15 bases. CDR3 loop: CSASSTSGAFF. As DNA, the CDR3 is TGCAGTGCCTCATCTACCTCGGGAGCTTTCTTT.

The chain is built from TRBV7-2 and TRBJ2-7; 8 bases line up with TRBD2. The V gene end was trimmed by 5 bases and the J gene end by 0 bases; junction bases not matched to a gene: 6. The CDR3 consists of 15 residues. Looked up from germline, CDR1 is SGHTA and CDR2 is FQGNSA. In nucleotides, the CDR3 is TGTGCCAGCAGCGCAGAACTAGCGGCCTCCTACGAGCAGTACTTC. It is translated as CASSAELAASYEQYF.

This clonotype has ten or more counts. This rearrangement joins TRBV6-5 to TRBJ2-7; D gene ambiguous. The ends were cut back, 4 bases at V and 5 bases at J, with 9 bases in the middle. Germline V gives CDR1 MNHEY, CDR2 SVGAGI. The CDR3 consists of 12 residues. This CDR3 reads CASSSRVHEQYF. DNA for the CDR3: TGTGCCAGCAGTTCTCGAGTTCACGAGCAGTACTTC.

The chain is built from TRBV10-3 and TRBJ1-2; D not resolved. Germline V CDR1 and CDR2: ENHRY, SYGVKD. Between the trimmed V and J ends, which lost 2 bases and 8 bases, there was a span of 12 bases. The CDR3 totals 13 residues. CDR3 nucleotide sequence: TGTGCCATCAGTGAGGGCAGTTCATACGGCTACACCTTC. The encoded protein is CAISEGSSYGYTF.

Ten or more counts support this clonotype. DNA of the CDR3: TGTGCCAGCAGCTTAGGAGCCCTAGTGGTCCAGACCCAGTACTTC. Amino acid sequence: CASSLGALVVQTQYF. The V and J genes are TRBV7-6 and TRBJ2-5; no clear D gene. V gave up 1 base and J gave up 6 bases, with 15 bases separating them. The CDR3 loop spans 15 amino acids. In germline, CDR1 is SGHVS, CDR2 FNYEAQ.

This clonotype has at least ten counts. The chain joins TRBV7-9 to TRBJ2-7; 9 bases match TRBD1. CDR3 size: 14 residues. V shed 0 bases and J 5 bases; nucleotides not matched to a gene: 2. Germline V lookup: CDR1 SEHNR, CDR2 FQNEAQ (reference sequence). The CDR3 sequence: CASSLAGQGDEQYV. The CDR3, as DNA: TGTGCCAGCAGCTTAGCGGGACAGGGTGACGAGCAGTACGTC.

This clonotype was counted a few times. The rearrangement links TRBV6-5 to TRBJ1-4; D is perhaps TRBD1 (6 bases). Looked up from germline, CDR1 is MNHEY and CDR2 is SVGAGI. Trimming removed 5 bases from V and 7 bases from J, with 17 bases in between. The CDR3 runs 15 residues. The CDR3 region is CASSPTGGDGEKLFF. The CDR3 DNA sequence: TGTGCCAGCAGTCCGACGGGGGGCGATGGTGAAAAACTGTTTTTT.

This clonotype was seen only a few times. The chain is built from TRBV25-1 and TRBJ2-7; TRBD2 aligns across 7 bases. The CDR3 has 17 residues. Losses at the gene ends were 2 bases for V and 3 bases for J; bases not matched to a gene: 13. Germline V CDR1 and CDR2: MGHDK, SYGVNS. In nucleotides, the CDR3 is TGTGCCAGCAGTGAAGGGGCAGGGAGCGGGGCTTACTACGAGCAGTACTTC. As protein: CASSEGAGSGAYYEQYF.

This chain connects TRBV19 to TRBJ2-7; D uncertain. CDR1 is LNHDA, CDR2 SQIVND, per germline (reference sequence). This CDR3 has 13 amino acids. The V end was cut by 4 bases, the J end by 3 bases, with 10 bases between. The CDR3 sequence is CASSKADRYEQYF. The CDR3 DNA sequence: TGTGCCAGTAGTAAGGCGGACCGCTACGAGCAGTACTTC.

The chain employs TRBV4-1 and TRBJ2-5; TRBD2 matches 12 bases. CDR3 size: 16 residues. V shed 3 bases, J shed 5 bases, and the junction held 7 bases outside the gene matches. In germline, CDR1 is MGHRA, CDR2 YSYEKL. The CDR3 here is CASSHRLAGDRETQYF. In nucleotides, the CDR3 is TGCGCCAGCAGCCACCGACTAGCGGGGGACAGGGAGACCCAGTACTTC.

This clonotype was seen many times. V usage is TRBV7-2 and J usage is TRBJ2-1, with 11 bases fitting TRBD2. This CDR3 is 17 amino acids long. Trimming took 4 bases from V and 7 from J; bases not matched to a gene: 12. Germline V gene lookup returns CDR1 SGHTA and CDR2 FQGNSA. The CDR3 protein is CASSSGSGGARVNEQFF. CDR3 sequence (DNA): TGTGCCAGCAGCTCCGGTAGCGGGGGGGCCAGGGTTAATGAGCAGTTCTTC.

This clonotype showed up just a few times. This chain joins TRBV7-8 and TRBJ2-2; the D gene could be TRBD1 or TRBD2 (5 bases each). The germline V gene has CDR1 SGHVS and CDR2 FQNEAQ. The V end lost 5 bases, the J end lost 0 bases, and 13 bases lay between the germline ends. CDR3 size: 16 residues. CDR3 sequence (DNA): TGTGCCAGCAGCCCTTATGGGGGACCGAACACCGGGGAGCTGTTTTTT. Translation: CASSPYGGPNTGELFF.

This clonotype has more than one count but fewer than ten. The chain joins TRBV18 to TRBJ2-1; D remains ambiguous. The germline gives CDR1 KGHSH, CDR2 LQKENI. The CDR3 extends over 13 amino acids. Trimming shortened V by 3 bases and J by 0 bases, and 3 bases separated the two germline ends. CDR3 bases: TGTGCCAGCTCACCCCCCTCCTACAATGAGCAGTTCTTC. Translating gives CASSPPSYNEQFF.

This clonotype was picked up many times. The chain is built from TRBV12-3 or TRBV12-4 and TRBJ2-1; no firm D call. The CDR3 is 11 residues long. Trimming pared 4 bases from V and 9 bases from J, leaving 7 bases between. CDR3 region: CASSSPGEQFF. CDR3 sequence (DNA): TGTGCCAGCAGTTCCCCCGGTGAGCAGTTCTTC.

This clonotype was seen ten or more times. This sequence joins TRBV4-1 and TRBJ2-3; TRBD2 might be the D (6 bases). CDR1 is MGHRA and CDR2 is YSYEKL in the germline V gene. V lost 0 bases and J lost 4, with 14 bases in between. The CDR3 runs to 16 residues. The CDR3 reads CASSQEDGTFADTQYF. In DNA, the CDR3 is TGCGCCAGCAGCCAAGAGGACGGGACTTTCGCAGATACGCAGTATTTT.

This clonotype was found many times. The chain employs TRBV6-6 and TRBJ1-2; 7 bases map to TRBD1. In germline, CDR1 is MNHNY, CDR2 SVGAGI (reference sequence). Unmatched junction bases numbered 7, after V lost 0 bases and J lost 6 bases. The CDR3 loop spans 15 amino acids. CDR3 DNA sequence: TGTGCCAGCAGTTACTCTCCAGGGGGAGTCGATGGCTACACCTTC. Its protein is CASSYSPGGVDGYTF.

This clonotype showed up many times. This chain uses TRBV4-1 with TRBJ2-6, with D unresolved. Per germline, CDR1 MGHRA and CDR2 YSYEKL. Trimming shortened V by 1 base and J by 0 bases, and 7 bases separated the two germline ends. The CDR3 has 16 residues. CDR3 bases: TGCGCCAGCAGCCAAGGACCCTACTCTGGGGCCAACGTCCTGACTTTC. This sequence encodes CASSQGPYSGANVLTF.

The table lists this clonotype with a few counts. The chain couples TRBV27 to TRBJ2-5, with D possibly being TRBD1 (5 bases). CDR1 is MNHEY and CDR2 is SMNVEV in the germline V gene (reference sequence). CDR3 length equals 15 residues. Trimming cost V 6 bases and J 2 bases, with 16 bases left between them. CDR3 loop: CASSPTAREQETQYF. CDR3 nucleotides: TGTGCCAGCAGCCCGACAGCTAGAGAACAAGAGACCCAGTACTTC.

This clonotype was recorded at least ten times. The chain is built from TRBV10-3 and TRBJ2-3, with D unresolved. With 5 bases removed from V and 8 bases from J, the gap between germline ends came to 14 bases. The CDR3 spans 13 residues. The germline V gene encodes CDR1 ENHRY and CDR2 SYGVKD. The CDR3 loop is CAISKDPGGTQYF. The CDR3, as DNA: TGTGCCATCAGTAAGGACCCGGGCGGTACGCAGTATTTT.

The chain joins TRBV6-2 or TRBV6-3 to TRBJ2-5, with a weak D call TRBD2 (6 bases). The CDR3 totals 14 residues. Germline V gene lookup returns CDR1 MNHEY and CDR2 SVGEGT. Trimming shortened V by 5 bases and J by 3 bases, and 13 bases separated the two germline ends. The CDR3 loop reads CASSNRDSEETQYF. CDR3 sequence (DNA): TGTGCCAGCAGTAACCGGGACTCGGAAGAGACCCAGTACTTC.

This clonotype was seen more than once but under ten times. The V and J genes are TRBV11-2 and TRBJ1-1; no reliable D call. This CDR3 spans 12 amino acids. The germline gives CDR1 SGHAT, CDR2 FQNNGV. Trimming took off 8 bases at V and 7 bases at J, with 14 bases between the two ends. CDR3 protein: CASSLVGYEAFF. The CDR3 region has the DNA TGTGCCAGCTCCCTGGTTGGCTATGAAGCTTTCTTT.

The CDR3 region is CASSPAVSTGELFF. CDR3 nucleotide sequence: TGTGCCAGCAGCCCAGCAGTCAGCACCGGGGAGCTGTTTTTT. The rearrangement uses TRBV7-7 and TRBJ2-2; D is unresolved. Germline CDR1 SSHAT, CDR2 FNYEAQ (reference sequence). CDR3 size: 14 residues. V lost 5 bases and J 4 bases, leaving 11 bases between the germline ends.

This clonotype was seen more than once but under ten times. J is TRBJ2-1 and V is TRBV20-1, with D possibly matching TRBD2 (6 bases). This CDR3 is built from 16 residues. V was cut by 1 base and J by 5 bases, with 18 bases left in between. From germline, CDR1 is DFQATT and CDR2 SNEGSKA (reference sequence). CDR3 region: CSARVGGSGGHNEQFF. DNA of the CDR3: TGCAGTGCTAGAGTTGGGGGGTCCGGGGGACACAATGAGCAGTTCTTC.